These 26 T cell receptor beta chains share one sample of origin, sequenced in a study of blood T cell repertoires in COVID-19. Generated by immunoSEQ multiplex PCR, the TCRdb table keeps only in-frame clones and is missing some. The sample shows about 120,000 clones, 85% of them seen only once. The sample consisted of peripheral blood. These receptors were taken from a man at least 80 years old with acute or convalescent COVID-19.

The chain is built from TRBV19 and TRBJ2-1; 15 bases line up with TRBD2. The V segment lost 5 bases and the J segment 8 bases; nucleotides outside the gene matches: 7. Germline V gene lookup returns CDR1 LNHDA and CDR2 SQIVND (reference sequence). This CDR3 has 16 residues. The CDR3 nucleotides are TGTGCCAGTAGTGGGACTAGCGGGAGGACGGACGATGAGCAGTTCTTC. This encodes CASSGTSGRTDDEQFF. Full variable domain (rest looked up from reference TRBV19 and TRBJ2-1): DGGITQSPKYLFRKEGQNVTLSCEQNLNHDAMYWYRQDPGQGLRLIYYSQIVNDFQKGDIAEGYSVSREKKESFPLTVTSAQKNPTAFYLCASSGTSGRTDDEQFFGPGTRLTVL.

The rearrangement joins TRBV5-1 to TRBJ1-5, with TRBD1 as a possible D gene (6 bases). CDR1 SGHRS and CDR2 YFSETQ come from the germline V gene. Trimming took 4 bases from V and 4 from J, leaving 9 bases between them. This CDR3 spans 13 amino acids. The CDR3 sequence is CASSLGQNQPQHF. In DNA form, the CDR3 reads TGCGCCAGCAGCCTAGGACAGAATCAGCCCCAGCATTTT.

The chain carries TRBV2 and TRBJ1-5; D is ambiguous. The V gene's germline CDR1 is SNHLY and CDR2 FYNNEI. CDR3 size: 13 residues. Trimming pared 4 bases from V and 4 bases from J, leaving 8 bases between. This chain's CDR3 is CASSAQMNQPQHF. The CDR3, as DNA: TGTGCCAGCAGTGCCCAGATGAATCAGCCCCAGCATTTT.

This clone was observed many times. This chain uses TRBV5-4 with TRBJ1-1; 7 positions match TRBD1. Germline V gene data show CDR1 as SGHNT and CDR2 as YYREEE (reference sequence). The CDR3 sequence is 15 residues long. V shed 0 bases and J 0 bases; nucleotides not matched to a gene: 2. CDR3 sequence (DNA): TGTGCCAGCAGCTTGGACAGGGGTTTGAACACTGAAGCTTTCTTT. It codes for CASSLDRGLNTEAFF.

Comments on this clone: The identical CDR3 is also encoded by other nucleotide sequences in the sample. The J gene is TRBJ2-2, the V gene TRBV5-1, with 7 nucleotides matching TRBD1. The V gene end was trimmed by 3 bases and the J gene end by 2 bases; junction bases not matched to a gene: 4. Germline CDR1 is SGHRS and CDR2 is YFSETQ. The CDR3 totals 15 residues. The CDR3 sequence: CASSSDRSNTGELFF. The CDR3, as DNA: TGCGCCAGCAGCTCGGACAGGTCAAACACCGGGGAGCTGTTTTTT.

This chain connects TRBV5-6 to TRBJ2-1; 9 bases fit TRBD2. Germline V gene data show CDR1 as SGHDT and CDR2 as YYEEEE. There are 12 residues in the CDR3. V trimming: 4 bases; J trimming: 9 bases; junction bases outside the gene matches: 2. The CDR3 here is CASSRTSAEQFF. As DNA, the CDR3 is TGTGCCAGCAGCCGGACTAGCGCTGAGCAGTTCTTC.

The chain recombines TRBV27 with TRBJ1-1, with a tentative D call TRBD1 (5 bases). The germline V gene has CDR1 MNHEY and CDR2 SMNVEV (reference sequence). CDR3 length: 13 amino acids. V lost 6 bases and J lost 4, with 12 bases in between. The CDR3 loop reads CASSRAGSTEAFF. CDR3 bases: TGTGCCAGCAGCCGAGCAGGGTCCACTGAAGCTTTCTTT.

The genes are TRBV19 and TRBJ2-5; 10 bases agree with TRBD1. Trimming cost V 3 bases and J 5 bases; bases outside gene matches: 6. Germline CDR1 is LNHDA and CDR2 is SQIVND (reference sequence). The CDR3 consists of 15 residues. The CDR3: CASSMGQGLRETQYF. The CDR3, as DNA: TGTGCCAGTAGTATGGGACAGGGGCTGCGGGAGACCCAGTACTTC.

This clone was seen just once. The chain employs TRBV7-2 and TRBJ2-7, with D possibly TRBD2 on 6 matching bases. V dropped 1 base and J dropped 0 bases, with 10 bases sitting between them. This CDR3 comprises 15 residues. Germline V gives CDR1 SGHTA, CDR2 FQGNSA. CDR3 sequence: CASSLGAGPSYEQYF. CDR3 nucleotide sequence: TGTGCCAGCAGCTTAGGGGCGGGACCCTCCTACGAGCAGTACTTC.

This chain links TRBV5-1 with TRBJ1-2, with TRBD1 matching 9 bases. This CDR3 has 16 residues. Germline trimming cut 4 bases from V and 1 base from J; bases unmatched to any gene: 8. Germline values: CDR1 SGHRS, CDR2 YFSETQ. CDR3 sequence: CASSASGTGINYGYTF. The CDR3 coding sequence is TGCGCCAGCAGCGCCTCCGGGACAGGGATTAACTATGGCTACACCTTC.

V usage is TRBV2 and J usage is TRBJ2-5; TRBD1 agrees at 12 bases. Germline-derived CDR1 and CDR2 are SNHLY and FYNNEI. There are 17 residues in the CDR3. The V gene end was trimmed by 6 bases and the J gene end by 2 bases; junction bases not matched to a gene: 10. DNA for the CDR3: TGTGCCAGCAGCACCGGGACAGGGGGCCCCGAACAAGAGACCCAGTACTTC. Amino acid sequence: CASSTGTGGPEQETQYF.

This chain uses TRBV6-6 with TRBJ1-4, with TRBD1 matching 7 bases. The ends lost 5 bases at V and 7 bases at J; junction bases unmatched: 4. This CDR3 comprises 13 residues. Germline V lookup: CDR1 MNHNY, CDR2 SVGAGI (reference sequence). The CDR3 here is CASSRTGFEKLFF. DNA of the CDR3: TGTGCCAGCAGTCGGACAGGATTTGAAAAACTGTTTTTT.

This sequence joins TRBV11-2 and TRBJ1-1, with D unclear. Germline lookup yields CDR1 SGHAT and CDR2 FQNNGV. The V end was cut by 3 bases, the J end by 11 bases, with 10 bases between. The CDR3 runs to 11 residues. CDR3 loop: CASSLGGVAFF. The CDR3 DNA reads TGTGCCAGCAGCTTGGGAGGTGTTGCTTTCTTT.

CDR3 amino acids: CASSLILTNTGELFF. In DNA, the CDR3 is TGCGCCAGCAGTCTCATCCTAACGAACACCGGGGAGCTGTTTTTT. V is TRBV23-1 and J is TRBJ2-2; no reliable D call. TRBV23-1 is assigned to the ORF class and has an uncertain function. The V end lost 4 bases, the J end lost 0 bases, and 9 bases lay between the germline ends. The CDR3 covers 15 residues.

The chain uses TRBV7-2 and TRBJ1-6; 8 bases match TRBD1. J was trimmed by 8 bases and V by 2 bases; bases with no gene match: 5. The CDR3 has 15 amino acids. Germline CDR1 reads SGHTA; CDR2 reads FQGNSA. CDR3 region: CASSLNGQGYSPLHF. The DNA for the CDR3 is TGTGCCAGCAGCTTAAACGGACAGGGTTATTCACCCCTCCACTTT.

The J gene is TRBJ2-1, the V gene TRBV4-1, with 14 bases that match TRBD2. The V and J ends lost 0 bases and 9 bases, in that order; junction bases with no gene match: 7. Germline V gene sequence: CDR1 MGHRA, CDR2 YSYEKL. CDR3 size: 17 residues. In DNA form, the CDR3 reads TGCGCCAGCAGCCAAGAGGGAGGACTAGCGGGGGGTGGTGAGCAGTTCTTC. Protein: CASSQEGGLAGGGEQFF.

The rearrangement uses TRBV14 and TRBJ2-1; 11 bases line up with TRBD2. J gave up 7 bases and V 4 bases, and 12 bases lay outside the gene matches. Germline CDR1 is SGHDN and CDR2 is FVKESK. The CDR3 sequence is 17 residues long. CDR3 sequence (DNA): TGTGCCAGCAGCCCCCTAGGGCTAGCGGGAGGTTTAAATGAGCAGTTCTTC. Amino acids: CASSPLGLAGGLNEQFF.

The rearrangement links TRBV6-4 to TRBJ2-5, with D possibly matching TRBD1 (6 bases). Trimming left V 5 bases short and J 5 bases short, with 12 bases between. Germline loops: CDR1 MRHNA, CDR2 SNTAGT. The CDR3 spans 13 residues. CDR3 sequence (DNA): TGTGCCAGCAGTTACAGGGTCGGGGAGACCCAGTACTTC. Translation gives CASSYRVGETQYF.

The chain employs TRBV6-6 and TRBJ1-1; 7 nucleotides match TRBD1. With V trimmed by 2 bases and J by 7 bases, 7 bases remained unmatched. CDR1 and CDR2 from the germline V gene are MNHNY and SVGAGI (reference sequence). This CDR3 comprises 14 residues. This CDR3 reads CASSYRDRAGEAFF. The CDR3 DNA reads TGTGCCAGCAGTTACAGAGACAGGGCCGGTGAAGCTTTCTTT.

The chain employs TRBV10-3 and TRBJ1-4; D is ambiguous. Per germline, CDR1 ENHRY and CDR2 SYGVKD. V lost 0 bases, J lost 16 bases, and 12 bases lay in between. The CDR3 is made up of 12 amino acids. For the CDR3, the DNA is TGTGCCATCAGTGAGTCGAGAACAGCACAGTTTTTT. Its translation is CAISESRTAQFF.

The rearrangement links TRBV28 to TRBJ1-5, with D hard to call. CDR3 length: 12 residues. Per germline, CDR1 MDHEN and CDR2 SYDVKM. V lost 3 bases, J lost 7 bases, and 7 bases lay in between. In DNA form, the CDR3 reads TGTGCCAGCAGTTTTTCAATCCAGCCCCAGCATTTT. This sequence encodes CASSFSIQPQHF.

This sequence joins TRBV11-2 and TRBJ1-2, with TRBD1 as a possible D gene (5 bases). Between the trimmed V and J ends, which lost 5 bases and 4 bases, there was a span of 11 bases. Germline values: CDR1 SGHAT, CDR2 FQNNGV. This CDR3 contains 13 residues. The CDR3 coding sequence is TGTGCCAGCAGCCCACAGGTTTTCTATGGCTACACCTTC. Its protein is CASSPQVFYGYTF.

J is TRBJ2-3 and V is TRBV19; perhaps TRBD2 as D (6 bases). From germline, CDR1 is LNHDA and CDR2 SQIVND (reference sequence). V was trimmed by 3 bases and J by 2 bases, leaving 9 bases between them. The CDR3 length is 14 residues. The CDR3 nucleotides are TGTGCCAGTAGTATTGGGGGGTACACAGATACGCAGTATTTT. Protein: CASSIGGYTDTQYF. The entire variable domain, with the rest obtained from reference TRBV19 and TRBJ2-3, is as follows: DGGITQSPKYLFRKEGQNVTLSCEQNLNHDAMYWYRQDPGQGLRLIYYSQIVNDFQKGDIAEGYSVSREKKESFPLTVTSAQKNPTAFYLCASSIGGYTDTQYFGPGTRLTVL.

This clone was observed many times. The chain couples TRBV12-3 or TRBV12-4 to TRBJ2-7, with 8 bases identical to TRBD2. V shed 6 bases and J 3 bases; nucleotides not matched to a gene: 1. This CDR3 has 12 residues. CDR3 protein: CASRGTSYEQYF. The CDR3 DNA reads TGTGCCAGCAGAGGGACTAGCTACGAGCAGTACTTC.

The chain couples TRBV2 to TRBJ2-1; the D is unclear. The CDR3 loop spans 12 amino acids. Per the germline V gene, CDR1 is SNHLY and CDR2 is FYNNEI. V shed 4 bases and J shed 5 bases, with 6 bases lying between them. In DNA, the CDR3 is TGTGCCAGCAGTGCCCAGGACAATGAGCAGTTCTTC. Translated: CASSAQDNEQFF.

V is TRBV10-1 and J is TRBJ2-5; 11 bases agree with TRBD1. Germline-derived CDR1 and CDR2 are WNHNN and SYGVQD (reference sequence). V gave up 5 bases and J gave up 5 bases; unmatched junction bases: 1. CDR3 length: 13 amino acids. CDR3 nucleotide sequence: TGCGCCAGCAGTCGGACAGGGGGCGAGACCCAGTACTTC. As protein: CASSRTGGETQYF.